Each of the 4 T cell receptor beta chains below was sequenced from the same sample in a study of identical twins. TCRdb recomputed calls from the 5' RACE reads with MiXCR, one row per CDR3 protein. The table shows around 690,000 distinct CDR3 sequences, with around 21% occurring only once. Separately, the same data were catalogued under a study of T cells expressing NK-cell markers.

Sequences were obtained from PBMCs. Receptors were obtained from a woman between 18 and 29 years old in good health.

The chain is built from TRBV5-1 and TRBJ2-6; D remains unclear. The length of the CDR3 is 16 residues. Germline V CDR1 and CDR2: SGHRS, YFSETQ. V was clipped by 7 bases and J by 0 bases, with 14 bases between them. DNA of the CDR3: TGCGCCAGCTCGCTCTCTGCAGGCTCTGGGGCCAACGTCCTGACTTTC. Protein: CASSLSAGSGANVLTF.

The chain has TRBV25-1 and TRBJ2-1, with 7 bases fitting TRBD2. V lost 5 bases to trimming and J lost 4 bases; unmatched junction nucleotides: 8. CDR1 is MGHDK and CDR2 is SYGVNS in the germline V gene. The CDR3 is 15 amino acids. For the CDR3, the DNA is TGTGCCAGCAGTAAAAGCGGGGCCTCATACAATGAGCAGTTCTTC. Its protein is CASSKSGASYNEQFF.

This clonotype occurred many times. The genes are TRBV10-3 and TRBJ2-3; D possibly corresponds to TRBD1 (5 bases). Per germline, CDR1 ENHRY and CDR2 SYGVKD. This CDR3 comprises 14 residues. Trimming pared 8 bases from V and 2 bases from J, leaving 14 bases between. The CDR3 DNA is TGTGCCATCGGTCAGGGTAGGGACACAGATACGCAGTATTTT. Translated: CAIGQGRDTDTQYF.

The chain recombines TRBV5-1 with TRBJ2-2; 8 nucleotides line up with TRBD1. The CDR3 runs to 17 residues. The V segment lost 0 bases and the J segment 4 bases; nucleotides outside the gene matches: 8. The germline V gene encodes CDR1 SGHRS and CDR2 YFSETQ. CDR3 DNA sequence: TGCGCCAGCAGCTTGGCCTCGACAGGGGCCGGCACCGGGGAGCTGTTTTTT. This gives the protein CASSLASTGAGTGELFF.